Detailed here is one TCR beta chain. The sample holds other DNA sequences that translate to the same CDR3. The sample is drawn from a study of technical replicates of blood from a handful of donors. The germline V and J ends were trimmed by 3 bases and 1 base, with 9 bases remaining between them. The CDR3 contains 14 residues. Germline loops: CDR1 LNHDA, CDR2 SQIVND (reference sequence). The table came from immunoSEQ multiplex PCR; TCRdb's copy has only in-frame clones and leaves some out. Among under 65,000 clones listed, roughly 95% were seen once. This receptor was taken from a human donor in good health. The chain combines TRBV19 with TRBJ1-1, with TRBD1 as a possible D gene (6 bases). What was sequenced was T cells isolated from PBMCs. The CDR3 nucleotides read TGTGCCAGTAGTATCGCAGGGGAGAACACTGAAGCTTTCTTT. Protein: CASSIAGENTEAFF.